The TCR beta chain described here comes from a study of beta chain features in type 1 diabetes. Using CD45RO/CCR7/CD25/CD127/CD95/CD27, CD4+ naive, central memory, regulatory and stem cell-like memory cells were sorted. Purity (above 95%) was reached by all sorted populations. Expressed TCRB transcripts were sequenced, since all the RNA that had been isolated was reverse transcribed. The data were produced by immunoSEQ multiplex PCR, yet TCRdb's version contains in-frame clones alone and is incomplete. This sample has around 500,000 clones; 11% occur once, and the top ten carry roughly 0.046%. This clone was recorded a few times. Germline-derived CDR1 and CDR2 are MGHDK and SYGVNS. The ends were cut back, 0 bases at V and 0 bases at J, with 9 bases in the middle. CDR3 size: 16 residues.

The V call is TRBV25-1, the J call TRBJ2-4; D unresolved. The origin of this receptor is a woman aged 18 to 35 in good health. Sequenced material: naive CD4+ T cells from blood. The DNA of the CDR3 is TGTGCCAGCAGTGAATATTACCCTAAAGCCAAAAACATTCAGTACTTC. This sequence encodes CASSEYYPKAKNIQYF. Full variable domain (outside the CDR3, taken from reference TRBV25-1 and TRBJ2-4): EADIYQTPRYLVIGTGKKITLECSQTMGHDKMYWYQQDPGMELHLIHYSYGVNSTEKGDLSSESTVSRIRTEHFPLTLESARPSHTSQYLCASSEYYPKAKNIQYFGAGTRLSVL.